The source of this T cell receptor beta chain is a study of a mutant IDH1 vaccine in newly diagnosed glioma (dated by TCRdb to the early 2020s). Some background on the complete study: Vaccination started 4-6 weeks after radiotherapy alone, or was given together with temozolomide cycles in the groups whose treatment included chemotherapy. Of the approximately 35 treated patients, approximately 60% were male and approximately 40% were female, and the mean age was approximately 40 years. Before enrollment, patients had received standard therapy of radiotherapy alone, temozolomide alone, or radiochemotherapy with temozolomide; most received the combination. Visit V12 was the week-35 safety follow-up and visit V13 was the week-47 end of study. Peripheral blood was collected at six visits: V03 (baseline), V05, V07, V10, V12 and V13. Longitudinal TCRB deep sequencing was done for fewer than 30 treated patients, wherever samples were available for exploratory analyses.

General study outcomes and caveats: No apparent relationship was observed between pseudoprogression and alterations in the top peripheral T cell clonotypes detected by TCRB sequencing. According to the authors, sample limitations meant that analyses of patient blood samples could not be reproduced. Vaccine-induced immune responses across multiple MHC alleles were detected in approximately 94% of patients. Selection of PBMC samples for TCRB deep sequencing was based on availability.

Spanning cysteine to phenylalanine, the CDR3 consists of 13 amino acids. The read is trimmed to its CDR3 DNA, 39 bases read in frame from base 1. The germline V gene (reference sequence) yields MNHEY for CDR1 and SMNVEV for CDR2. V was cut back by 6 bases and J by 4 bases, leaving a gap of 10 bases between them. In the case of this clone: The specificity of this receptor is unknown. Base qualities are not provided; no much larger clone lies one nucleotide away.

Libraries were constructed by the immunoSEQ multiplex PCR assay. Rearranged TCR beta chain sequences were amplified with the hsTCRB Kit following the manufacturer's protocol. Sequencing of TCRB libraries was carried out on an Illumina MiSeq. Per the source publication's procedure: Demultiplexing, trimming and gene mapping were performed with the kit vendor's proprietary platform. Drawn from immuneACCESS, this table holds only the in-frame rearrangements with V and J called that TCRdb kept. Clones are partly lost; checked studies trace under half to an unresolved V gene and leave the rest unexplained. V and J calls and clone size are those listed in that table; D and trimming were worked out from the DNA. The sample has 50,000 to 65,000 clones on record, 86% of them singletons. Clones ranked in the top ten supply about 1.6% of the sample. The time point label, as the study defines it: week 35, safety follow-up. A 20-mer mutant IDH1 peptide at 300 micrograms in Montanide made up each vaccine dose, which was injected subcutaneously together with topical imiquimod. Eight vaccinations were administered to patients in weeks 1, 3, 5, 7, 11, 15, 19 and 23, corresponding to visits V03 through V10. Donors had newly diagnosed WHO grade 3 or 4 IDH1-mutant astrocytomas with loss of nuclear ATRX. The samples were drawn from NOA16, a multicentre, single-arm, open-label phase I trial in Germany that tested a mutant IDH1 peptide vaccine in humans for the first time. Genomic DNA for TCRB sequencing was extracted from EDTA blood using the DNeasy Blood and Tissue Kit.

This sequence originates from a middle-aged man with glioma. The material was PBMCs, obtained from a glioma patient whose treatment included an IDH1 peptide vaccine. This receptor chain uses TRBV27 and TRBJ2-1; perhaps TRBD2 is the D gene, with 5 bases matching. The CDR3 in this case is CASRDSSYNEQFF. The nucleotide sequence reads TGTGCCAGCAGGGACTCCTCTTACAATGAGCAGTTCTTC.